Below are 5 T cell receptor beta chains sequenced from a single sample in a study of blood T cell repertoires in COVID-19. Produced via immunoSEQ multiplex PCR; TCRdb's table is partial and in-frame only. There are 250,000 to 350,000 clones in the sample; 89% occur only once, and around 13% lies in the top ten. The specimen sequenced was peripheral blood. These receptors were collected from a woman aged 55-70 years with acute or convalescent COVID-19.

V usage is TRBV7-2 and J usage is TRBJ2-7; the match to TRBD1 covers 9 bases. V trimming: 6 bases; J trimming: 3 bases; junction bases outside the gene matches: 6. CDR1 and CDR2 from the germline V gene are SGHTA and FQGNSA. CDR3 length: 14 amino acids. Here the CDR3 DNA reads TGTGCCAGCAGATTGACAGGGGGACGCTACGAGCAGTACTTC. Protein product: CASRLTGGRYEQYF.

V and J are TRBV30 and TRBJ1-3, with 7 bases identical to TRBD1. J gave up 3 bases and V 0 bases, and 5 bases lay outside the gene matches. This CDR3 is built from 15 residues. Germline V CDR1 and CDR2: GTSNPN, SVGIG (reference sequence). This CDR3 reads CAWSVQGLRGNTIYF. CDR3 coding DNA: TGTGCCTGGAGTGTACAGGGGCTGCGTGGAAACACCATATATTTT.

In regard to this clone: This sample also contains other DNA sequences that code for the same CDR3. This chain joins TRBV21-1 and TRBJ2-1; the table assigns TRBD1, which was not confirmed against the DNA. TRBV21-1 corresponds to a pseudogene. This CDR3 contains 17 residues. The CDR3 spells CASSEKEGDSLYNEQFF. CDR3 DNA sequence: TGTGCCAGCAGCGAGAAAGAGGGGGACAGCCTATACAATGAGCAGTTCTTC.

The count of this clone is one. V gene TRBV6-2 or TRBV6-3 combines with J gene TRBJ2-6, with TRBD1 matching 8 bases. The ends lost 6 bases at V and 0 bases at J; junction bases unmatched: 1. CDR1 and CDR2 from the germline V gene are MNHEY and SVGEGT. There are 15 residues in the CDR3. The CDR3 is CASSTGGSGANVLTF. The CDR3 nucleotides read TGTGCCAGCAGCACAGGGGGCTCTGGGGCCAACGTCCTGACTTTC.

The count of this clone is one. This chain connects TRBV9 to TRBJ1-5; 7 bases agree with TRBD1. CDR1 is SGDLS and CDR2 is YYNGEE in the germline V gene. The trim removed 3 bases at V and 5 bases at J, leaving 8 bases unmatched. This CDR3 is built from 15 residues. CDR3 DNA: TGTGCCAGCAGCGCCGGGACAGACCTTTATCAGCCCCAGCATTTT. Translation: CASSAGTDLYQPQHF.